This T cell receptor beta chain was recorded in a study of CD8 T cells in ankylosing spondylitis. Comment on this clonotype: Antigen specificity is unknown.

Trimming shortened V by 8 bases and J by 7 bases, and 12 bases separated the two germline ends. The CDR3 has 13 amino acids. The germline gives CDR1 MRHNA, CDR2 SNTAGT. Libraries of TCR beta came from quantitative 5'-RACE with molecular barcodes. TCRdb independently ran MiXCR on the 5' RACE reads; one entry per CDR3 protein. The sample has 250,000 or so distinct CDR3 sequences; 20% to 30% are singletons. General observations from the study: Peripheral blood held disease-linked clones only at relatively low frequency, and these were CD8+. Earlier work had already found some motif variants in reactive arthritis synovial fluid and blood.

V usage is TRBV6-4 and J usage is TRBJ1-6, with unresolved D. Sequenced material: blood, either unsorted or a sorted T cell fraction (not recorded which). This sequence was found in a male donor with ankylosing spondylitis or in good health (not recorded which). Here the CDR3 reads CASGRLANSPLHF. CDR3 coding DNA: TGTGCCAGCGGCAGGTTGGCCAATTCACCCCTCCACTTT.